Following are 31 T cell receptor beta chains from one sample sequenced in a study of regulatory T cells in long-lasting Graves disease. Time point here: newly diagnosed GD, antithyroid drugs for less than 3 months. Following extraction of RNA from PBMCs, that RNA was used to make the TCR library. With iRepertoire HTBI primers and Arm-PCR of CDR3 regions, TCR beta libraries were built. TCRdb reprocessed the multiplex PCR reads with MiXCR, giving one entry per CDR3 protein. The table has 680,000 or so distinct CDR3 sequences, around 15% seen once. This same sample was also part of a study on T cells in Graves' hyperthyroidism and ophthalmopathy.

The sequencing used peripheral blood mononuclear cells (PBMCs), collected at new diagnosis, from a patient treated with antithyroid drugs. The receptors were sampled from a woman in her twenties or thirties with Graves disease.

This clonotype has only a few counts. The V and J genes are TRBV10-1 and TRBJ2-1, with 9 bases identical to TRBD1. This CDR3 comprises 13 residues. J gave up 8 bases and V 3 bases, and 2 bases lay outside the gene matches. Germline V gene lookup returns CDR1 WNHNN and CDR2 SYGVQD (reference sequence). CDR3 loop: CASSEWTGDEQFF. In DNA form, the CDR3 reads TGCGCCAGCAGTGAATGGACAGGGGATGAGCAGTTCTTC.

This clonotype was counted at least ten times. This rearrangement joins TRBV28 to TRBJ1-5; a weak D match, TRBD1 (5 bases). This CDR3 region has 17 residues. Germline V gene sequence: CDR1 MDHEN, CDR2 SYDVKM. Trimming removed 2 bases from V and 9 bases from J, with 23 bases in between. This CDR3 reads CASSLTPGAGVPRPQHF. The CDR3 DNA reads as TGTGCCAGCAGTTTAACCCCCGGGGCAGGCGTCCCACGGCCCCAGCATTTT.

The chain is built from TRBV30 and TRBJ2-6; 8 bases are shared with TRBD1. Germline CDR1 is GTSNPN and CDR2 is SVGIG (reference sequence). Trimming removed 0 bases from V and 0 bases from J; junction bases left unmatched: 1. The CDR3 is 16 amino acids. DNA of the CDR3: TGTGCCTGGAGTGTACAGGGGGACTCTGGGGCCAACGTCCTGACTTTC. Its protein is CAWSVQGDSGANVLTF.

This clonotype has ten or more counts. The V gene is TRBV7-2, the J gene TRBJ2-1, with TRBD2 matching 10 bases. The length of the CDR3 is 16 residues. Germline CDR1 is SGHTA and CDR2 is FQGNSA. V trimming: 2 bases; J trimming: 9 bases; junction bases outside the gene matches: 10. The CDR3 DNA follows: TGTGCCAGCAGCTTAACCCCCCTAGCGGGAGCGGGTGAGCAGTTCTTC. It yields the protein CASSLTPLAGAGEQFF.

This clonotype was seen many times. CDR3 DNA sequence: TGTGCCAGCAGACGGGCAGATAGCACAGATACGCAGTATTTT. It yields the protein CASRRADSTDTQYF. V gene TRBV7-9 combines with J gene TRBJ2-3; D is ambiguous. The CDR3 has 14 amino acids. CDR1 is SEHNR and CDR2 is FQNEAQ in the germline V gene (reference sequence). The germline V and J ends were trimmed by 6 bases and 0 bases, with 10 bases remaining between them. Combining the CDR3 with reference TRBV7-9 and TRBJ2-3 gives the whole variable domain DTGVSQNPRHKITKRGQNVTFRCDPISEHNRLYWYRQTLGQGPEFLTYFQNEAQLEKSRLLSDRFSAERPKGSFSTLEIQRTEQGDSAMYLCASRRADSTDTQYFGPGTRLTVL.

This clonotype has a count of ten or more. J is TRBJ1-3 and V is TRBV6-5; TRBD1 matches 7 bases. This CDR3 spans 18 amino acids. V lost 4 bases, J lost 0 bases, and 12 bases stayed unmatched. CDR1 is MNHEY and CDR2 is SVGAGI in the germline V gene. CDR3: CASSSSGQLITSGNTIYF. For the CDR3, the DNA is TGTGCCAGCAGTTCCTCGGGACAGCTAATTACCTCTGGAAACACCATATATTTT.

CDR3: CASSRRVNEKLFF. CDR3 nucleotide sequence: TGTGCCAGCTCGAGGCGGGTAAATGAAAAACTGTTTTTT. The genes are TRBV27 and TRBJ1-4; D call uncertain. V lost 8 bases to trimming and J lost 5 bases, with 12 bases between them. The CDR3 loop spans 13 amino acids. Germline loops: CDR1 MNHEY, CDR2 SMNVEV (reference sequence).

This clonotype was seen repeatedly, ten times or more. V usage is TRBV6-1 and J usage is TRBJ1-2; D gene ambiguous. The CDR3 length is 15 residues. The germline gives CDR1 MNHNS, CDR2 SASEGT. Trimming left V 5 bases short and J 2 bases short, with 15 bases between. CDR3: CASSRVVDGNYGYTF. The CDR3 DNA follows: TGTGCCAGCAGTAGAGTTGTAGACGGAAACTATGGCTACACCTTC.

This clonotype was detected ten times or more. The J gene is TRBJ2-7, the V gene TRBV5-1; 8 bases fit TRBD2. V shed 5 bases and J 9 bases; nucleotides not matched to a gene: 13. This CDR3 has 14 residues. CDR1 and CDR2 from the germline V gene are SGHRS and YFSETQ. The CDR3 is CASSFLAAGDGQYF. In DNA form, the CDR3 reads TGCGCCAGCAGTTTCCTCGCAGCGGGAGATGGGCAGTACTTC.

This clonotype was detected many times. The chain couples TRBV7-9 to TRBJ2-7; possible D gene TRBD1, 6 bases. The germline V gene has CDR1 SEHNR and CDR2 FQNEAQ (reference sequence). The ends were cut back, 5 bases at V and 6 bases at J, with 14 bases in the middle. CDR3 length: 13 residues. The CDR3, as DNA: TGTGCCAGCAGCATTCAACAGGGCGGCGAGCAGTACTTC. This encodes CASSIQQGGEQYF.

As concerns this clonotype: This likely stems from a read error, as it lies one base from a far larger clone. CDR3 region: CATSGQKDPAVPTQYF. Here the CDR3 DNA reads TGTGCCACCAGTGGCCAAAAGGACCCTGCGGTACCGACCCAGTACTTC. The V call is TRBV2, the J call TRBJ2-3; D is unclear. The end of the DNA is better explained by TRBJ2-5, so the J call may be wrong. CDR1 and CDR2 from the germline V gene are SNHLY and FYNNEI. The CDR3 runs 16 residues.

There are a few counts of this clonotype. The chain combines TRBV20-1 with TRBJ2-2; a weak D match, TRBD1 (6 bases). Trimming pared 3 bases from V and 6 bases from J, leaving 23 bases between. This CDR3 contains 17 residues. Germline V lookup: CDR1 DFQATT, CDR2 SNEGSKA (reference sequence). The CDR3 bases are TGCAGTGCTAGGGCCTCCGTCAGGGGAGTGTCGGCCGGGGAGCTGTTTTTT. As protein: CSARASVRGVSAGELFF.

Worth noting for this clonotype: One junction end does not reproduce the germline sequence, and a read error may be involved. The J gene is TRBJ2-2, the V gene TRBV7-2, with TRBD1 matching 8 bases. Germline assignment: CDR1 SGHTA and CDR2 FQGNSA. The CDR3 is made up of 14 amino acids. The CDR3 loop reads CANSSQGATGELFF. The CDR3 nucleotides read TGTGCCAACAGCTCCCAGGGGGCTACCGGGGAGCTGTTTTTT.

This clonotype was observed a handful of times. This chain uses TRBV28 with TRBJ1-2; 8 bases map to TRBD1. V lost 4 bases, J lost 4 bases, and 17 bases stayed unmatched. CDR1 is MDHEN and CDR2 is SYDVKM in the germline V gene. CDR3 size: 18 residues. The CDR3 sequence is CASSSSGTPTGEVYGYTF. CDR3 bases: TGTGCCAGCAGTTCCTCTGGGACCCCGACAGGGGAGGTCTATGGCTACACCTTC.

This chain's CDR3 is CACQTSGSYEQYF. The DNA for the CDR3 is TGTGCCTGCCAGACTAGCGGCTCCTACGAGCAGTACTTC. This chain connects TRBV30 to TRBJ2-7; 9 nucleotides align to TRBD2. Germline CDR1 reads GTSNPN; CDR2 reads SVGIG (reference sequence). This CDR3 contains 13 residues. Trimming at V came to 6 bases and at J to 0 bases, leaving 3 bases not matched to a gene.

In nucleotides, the CDR3 is TGTGCCAGCTCGCCCGGGACTACCGACAATGAGCAGTTCTTC. Protein product: CASSPGTTDNEQFF. V is TRBV18 and J is TRBJ2-1; TRBD2 matches 7 bases. The CDR3 has 14 amino acids. CDR1 is KGHSH, CDR2 LQKENI, per germline. J was trimmed by 5 bases and V by 6 bases; bases with no gene match: 7.

This clonotype has just a few counts. DNA of the CDR3: TGTGCCAGCAGCTCGGCAGACTACGAGCAGTACTTC. Its protein product is CASSSADYEQYF. V usage is TRBV7-9 and J usage is TRBJ2-7, with D unresolved. Germline V CDR1 and CDR2: SEHNR, FQNEAQ (reference sequence). This CDR3 comprises 12 residues. Trimming took 4 bases from V and 3 from J, leaving 7 bases between them.

The chain couples TRBV5-4 to TRBJ1-4, with D unclear. Trimming shortened V by 5 bases and J by 8 bases, and 13 bases separated the two germline ends. The CDR3 has 13 amino acids. Germline assignment: CDR1 SGHNT and CDR2 YYREEE (reference sequence). CDR3 sequence (DNA): TGTGCCAGCAGTCTTTCAGCGCGGGAAAAACTGTTTTTT. Translated: CASSLSAREKLFF.

This clonotype turned up a few times. The chain is built from TRBV20-1 and TRBJ2-5; D possibly corresponds to TRBD1 (6 bases). V lost 5 bases, J lost 0 bases, and 16 bases lay in between. Germline V gene data show CDR1 as DFQATT and CDR2 as SNEGSKA (reference sequence). This CDR3 is 15 amino acids long. The chain's CDR3 is CSAYPGHPYQETQYF. CDR3 DNA: TGCAGTGCTTATCCGGGACACCCTTACCAAGAGACCCAGTACTTC.

This clonotype was seen more than once but under ten times. The chain employs TRBV5-1 and TRBJ1-2; D gene uncertain. The germline V gene has CDR1 SGHRS and CDR2 YFSETQ. V was trimmed by 2 bases and J by 2 bases, leaving 10 bases between them. The CDR3 sequence is 14 residues long. CDR3 in amino acids: CASSLAISNYGYTF. Written as DNA, the CDR3 is TGCGCCAGCAGCTTAGCAATAAGCAACTATGGCTACACCTTC.

This clonotype was found many times. The CDR3 DNA reads as TGTGCCAGCACCACCCTCTCCGGACCCTACGGCCTATCCCCCACAGATACGCAGTATTTT. Encoded protein: CASTTLSGPYGLSPTDTQYF. The V call is TRBV27, the J call TRBJ2-3, with no clear D. The CDR3 sequence is 20 residues long. V was cut by 7 bases and J by 2 bases, with 31 bases left in between. The germline gives CDR1 MNHEY, CDR2 SMNVEV (reference sequence).

The CDR3 spells CASSQSGQGLIGPQHF. In DNA, the CDR3 is TGTGCCAGCAGTCAATCAGGACAGGGGCTAATAGGGCCCCAGCATTTT. V usage is TRBV6-2 or TRBV6-3 and J usage is TRBJ1-5; the match to TRBD1 covers 9 bases. Germline values: CDR1 MNHEY, CDR2 SVGEGT. This CDR3 is 16 amino acids long. V was clipped by 5 bases and J by 9 bases; unmatched bases: 14.

This clonotype was recorded at least ten times. The chain couples TRBV3-1 to TRBJ1-6; unclear D gene. Looked up from germline, CDR1 is LGHDT and CDR2 is YNNKEL (reference sequence). The ends were cut back, 2 bases at V and 5 bases at J, with 7 bases in the middle. The CDR3 has 14 residues. The CDR3 coding sequence is TGTGCCAGCAGCCAACATGGCGATAATTCACCCCTCCACTTT. Translating gives CASSQHGDNSPLHF.

This clonotype was seen repeatedly, ten times or more. This chain connects TRBV12-3 or TRBV12-4 to TRBJ2-3; a possible D gene is TRBD1 (6 bases). Trimming stripped 5 bases from V and 2 bases from J, with 14 bases between. The CDR3 has 15 residues. In DNA, the CDR3 is TGTGCCAGCAGTCGCCGGGACACTTACACAGATACGCAGTATTTT. It yields the protein CASSRRDTYTDTQYF.

This clonotype was detected once. A read error may explain this, as a much larger clone is one base away. This sequence joins TRBV12-3 or TRBV12-4 and TRBJ2-2, with D perhaps being TRBD1 or TRBD2 (5 bases each). The CDR3 has 13 residues. Trimming removed 7 bases from V and 5 bases from J, with 11 bases in between. CDR3 bases: TGTGCCAGCAAGAATGGGGGTACCGGGGAGCTGTTTTTT. This sequence encodes CASKNGGTGELFF.

The chain joins TRBV28 to TRBJ2-3; a possible D gene is TRBD2 (5 bases). The CDR3 is 16 amino acids. V was pared by 3 bases and J by 1 base, with 14 bases between. CDR1 and CDR2 from the germline V gene are MDHEN and SYDVKM. The CDR3: CASSFRGRTRTDTQYF. CDR3 nucleotides: TGTGCCAGCAGTTTCCGTGGGAGAACCCGCACAGATACGCAGTATTTT.

This clonotype was counted at least ten times. This sequence joins TRBV10-3 and TRBJ1-6, with D uncertain. The germline CDR1 and CDR2 sequences are ENHRY and SYGVKD. The CDR3 length is 14 residues. V was clipped by 2 bases and J by 10 bases, with 12 bases between them. The CDR3 reads CAISEIGSRSPLHF. CDR3 bases: TGTGCCATCAGTGAGATAGGCAGTCGGTCACCCCTCCACTTT.

This clonotype has just a few counts. The chain combines TRBV27 with TRBJ1-3; no reliable D call. Germline CDR1 and CDR2: MNHEY and SMNVEV (reference sequence). This CDR3 region has 13 residues. Deletions cut 6 bases from V and 2 bases from J, with 8 bases between. This CDR3 is CASSRRAGNTIYF. The DNA for the CDR3 is TGTGCCAGCAGCCGCCGTGCTGGAAACACCATATATTTT.

Worth noting for this clonotype: Just one base apart from a much larger clone, this may be a read error. The chain couples TRBV27 to TRBJ1-5; 7 positions agree with TRBD1. The CDR3 is 13 residues long. The J segment lost 7 bases and the V segment lost 8 bases, leaving 8 bases of the junction unmatched. Germline V CDR1 and CDR2: MNHEY, SMNVEV (reference sequence). The CDR3 DNA reads TGTGCCAGCGGCAAGACAGGGAGGCAGCCCCAGCATTTT. Translation gives CASGKTGRQPQHF.

The table lists this clonotype with many counts. V is TRBV27 and J is TRBJ2-1, with 15 nucleotides matching TRBD2. The V segment lost 3 bases and the J segment 0 bases; nucleotides outside the gene matches: 6. This CDR3 is built from 19 residues. Per germline, CDR1 MNHEY and CDR2 SMNVEV (reference sequence). CDR3 sequence reads: CASSFAGTSGRSSYNEQFF. For the CDR3, the DNA is TGTGCCAGCAGTTTCGCCGGGACTAGCGGGAGGAGCTCCTACAATGAGCAGTTCTTC.

In its sample, this clonotype was seen a few times. A much larger clonotype is one base distant, so this may be a read error. The chain uses TRBV7-2 and TRBJ1-4; D gene ambiguous. CDR3 length: 11 amino acids. Looked up from germline, CDR1 is SGHTA and CDR2 is FQGNSA. The CDR3: CASSDNEKPFF. In DNA form, the CDR3 reads TGTGCCAGCAGCGATAATGAAAAACCGTTTTTT.